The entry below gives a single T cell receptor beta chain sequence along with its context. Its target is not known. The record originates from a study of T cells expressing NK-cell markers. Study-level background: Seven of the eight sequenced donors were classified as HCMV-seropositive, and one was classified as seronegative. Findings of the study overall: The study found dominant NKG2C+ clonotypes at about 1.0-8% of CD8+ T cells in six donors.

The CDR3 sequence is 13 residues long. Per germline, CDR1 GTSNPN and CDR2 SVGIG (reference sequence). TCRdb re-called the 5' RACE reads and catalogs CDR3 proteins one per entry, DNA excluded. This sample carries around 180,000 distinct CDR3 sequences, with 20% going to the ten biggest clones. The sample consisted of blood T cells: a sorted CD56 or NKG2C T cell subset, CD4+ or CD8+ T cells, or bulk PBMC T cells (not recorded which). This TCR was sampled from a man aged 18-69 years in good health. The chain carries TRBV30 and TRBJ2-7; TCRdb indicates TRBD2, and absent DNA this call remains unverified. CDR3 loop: CAWSLGGLYEQYF. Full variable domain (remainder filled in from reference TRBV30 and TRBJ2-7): SQTIHQWPATLVQPVGSPLSLECTVEGTSNPNLYWYRQAAGRGLQLLFYSVGIGQISSEVPQNLSASRPQDRQFILSSKKLLLSDSGFYLCAWSLGGLYEQYFGPGTRLTVT.